This T cell receptor (beta chain) was found in a study of cytomegalovirus exposure and HLA in healthy donors. General study findings and limits: Excluded: some indistinguishable V segments such as TRBV6-2 and TRBV6-3. Later analysis identified about 18,000 TCR beta sequences associated with HLA alleles, using a false discovery rate threshold of 0.05. Most TCR beta V segments were productive about 90% or about 30% of the time in an earlier analysis. Near-uniform donor sequencing depth was presumed by presence/absence analyses.

Use of 60 Vbeta and 13 Jbeta primers characterized the PCR. This table comes from immunoSEQ multiplex PCR, and its TCRdb copy is limited to in-frame clones, with some not included. The sample shows some 76,000 clones, 86% of them seen only once. In the case of this clone: The antigen remains undetermined.

With V trimmed by 1 base and J by 5 bases, 3 bases remained unmatched. The CDR3 contains 15 residues. Germline-derived CDR1 and CDR2 are SNHLY and FYNNEI. The rearrangement joins TRBV2 to TRBJ2-1; 9 nucleotides align to TRBD2. The clonotype comes from a woman aged 25-40 years in good health and CMV-seronegative. The sequencing input was PBMCs. CDR3 nucleotides: TGTGCCAGCAGTGAAGGGCTAGCGGGACACAATGAGCAGTTCTTC. Its protein is CASSEGLAGHNEQFF.